The 23 T cell receptor beta chains in this list originate from one sample, sequenced in a study of Graves' ophthalmopathy and Graves' hyperthyroidism. Beta-chain TCR CDR3 regions were amplified from RNA transcripts. An opening RT-PCR round employed HTBI primers and preceded a second-round multiplex PCR. Using its own MiXCR run on the multiplex PCR reads, TCRdb lists one record per CDR3 protein. The table includes 450,000 to 600,000 distinct CDR3 sequences, under 45% detected once. The sequencing sample was made of peripheral blood or thyroid tissue (not recorded which). These receptor sequences come from an adult man with Graves' hyperthyroidism.

As for this clonotype: This could be a read error, since a much larger clone is one nucleotide away. The CDR3 region has the DNA TGTGCCAGCAGCCCTACCTACAGGGGCGGTGGAGAGACCCAGCACTTC. The encoded protein is CASSPTYRGGGETQHF. The J gene is TRBJ2-5, the V gene TRBV2; TRBD1 agrees at 7 bases. Germline V gives CDR1 SNHLY, CDR2 FYNNEI. The CDR3 is 16 amino acids.

Many counts were recorded for this clonotype. The rearrangement joins TRBV7-9 to TRBJ1-1; TRBD1 might be the D (5 bases). Germline assignment: CDR1 SEHNR and CDR2 FQNEAQ (reference sequence). This CDR3 contains 15 residues. The V end lost 5 bases, the J end lost 1 base, and 14 bases lay between the germline ends. As DNA, the CDR3 is TGTGCCAGCAGCCCGCGGACACGGCGGAACACTGAAGCTTTCTTT. Translated, it gives CASSPRTRRNTEAFF.

There are many counts of this clonotype. V gene TRBV6-5 combines with J gene TRBJ1-1, with 8 bases identical to TRBD1. Losses at the gene ends were 6 bases for V and 6 bases for J; bases not matched to a gene: 6. The germline V gene encodes CDR1 MNHEY and CDR2 SVGAGI. The length of the CDR3 is 13 residues. This chain's CDR3 is CASRTGQGSEAFF. The CDR3, as DNA: TGTGCCAGCAGGACCGGACAGGGTTCTGAAGCTTTCTTT.

The J gene is TRBJ1-2, the V gene TRBV20-1, with 8 nucleotides matching TRBD1. The CDR3 extends over 13 amino acids. V lost 5 bases, J lost 0 bases, and 2 bases stayed unmatched. The germline V gene has CDR1 DFQATT and CDR2 SNEGSKA (reference sequence). The CDR3 sequence is CSAPGQANYGYTF. As DNA, the CDR3 is TGCAGTGCTCCGGGACAGGCTAACTATGGCTACACCTTC.

V gene TRBV20-1 combines with J gene TRBJ2-3; the match to TRBD2 covers 9 bases. Germline values: CDR1 DFQATT, CDR2 SNEGSKA (reference sequence). The V and J ends lost 5 bases and 5 bases, in that order; junction bases with no gene match: 11. This CDR3 comprises 15 residues. CDR3 in DNA: TGCAGTGCTTTGATCATAGCGGGAGCTTTAGATACGCAGTATTTT. It is translated as CSALIIAGALDTQYF.

The table lists this clonotype with many counts. V and J are TRBV19 and TRBJ2-5, with D perhaps matching TRBD2 (6 bases). The CDR3 extends over 14 amino acids. Looked up from germline, CDR1 is LNHDA and CDR2 is SQIVND (reference sequence). The ends were cut back, 1 base at V and 8 bases at J, with 14 bases in the middle. CDR3 protein: CASSIALQGGTQYF. CDR3 in DNA: TGTGCCAGTAGTATAGCCCTCCAGGGAGGTACCCAGTACTTC. The full variable domain, rest sourced from reference TRBV19 and TRBJ2-5, is DGGITQSPKYLFRKEGQNVTLSCEQNLNHDAMYWYRQDPGQGLRLIYYSQIVNDFQKGDIAEGYSVSREKKESFPLTVTSAQKNPTAFYLCASSIALQGGTQYFGPGTRLLVL.

This clonotype has more than one count but fewer than ten. The chain carries TRBV5-6 and TRBJ2-5; 10 positions agree with TRBD1. With 4 bases clipped from V and 3 bases from J, the junction kept 9 bases outside the gene matches. This CDR3 region has 16 residues. From germline, CDR1 is SGHDT and CDR2 YYEEEE. CDR3 nucleotide sequence: TGTGCCAGCAGCCGGGACAGGGGATTATTGAAAGAGACCCAGTACTTC. The encoded protein is CASSRDRGLLKETQYF.

This clonotype came up once. This chain connects TRBV2 to TRBJ1-2, with D possibly TRBD1 on 5 matching bases. V lost 4 bases and J 6 bases, leaving 12 bases between the germline ends. Germline V gives CDR1 SNHLY, CDR2 FYNNEI. The length of the CDR3 is 13 residues. CDR3 DNA: TGTGCCAGCAGTGTAAGGCGGGGGAATGGCTACACCTTC. Its translation: CASSVRRGNGYTF.

The chain carries TRBV12-3 or TRBV12-4 and TRBJ1-5; D unclear. The ends were cut back, 6 bases at V and 11 bases at J, with 23 bases in the middle. This CDR3 spans 15 amino acids. The CDR3 protein is CASSPSGRAGETQHF. The CDR3 nucleotides read TGTGCCAGCAGCCCGAGCGGGAGGGCGGGAGAGACCCAGCATTTT.

The chain employs TRBV20-1 and TRBJ1-3, with D possibly matching TRBD1 (6 bases). The V and J ends lost 4 bases and 0 bases respectively, with 16 bases between them. In germline, CDR1 is DFQATT, CDR2 SNEGSKA (reference sequence). The CDR3 is 16 residues long. In DNA form, the CDR3 reads TGCAGTGCTACCGGGGGGGCGGGAAACTCTGGAAACACCATATATTTT. Its protein product is CSATGGAGNSGNTIYF.

Comments on this clonotype: The junction departs from germline at one end; a sequencing error may be responsible. This sequence joins TRBV12-3 or TRBV12-4 and TRBJ1-4; no clear D. The CDR3 is 13 residues long. CDR3 sequence reads: CTSSLEGREKLFF. CDR3 bases: TGTACCAGCAGTTTAGAGGGCAGGGAAAAACTGTTTTTT.

The table lists this clonotype with a few counts. V gene TRBV19 combines with J gene TRBJ2-5; D may be TRBD1 (5 bases). Germline V gives CDR1 LNHDA, CDR2 SQIVND (reference sequence). This CDR3 is built from 14 residues. The V end lost 9 bases, the J end lost 1 base, and 15 bases lay between the germline ends. CDR3 in DNA: TGTGCCAGCAGCAGGGCGGAGCTCCAAGAGACCCAGTACTTC. Its translation: CASSRAELQETQYF.

J is TRBJ1-5 and V is TRBV6-1, with 7 bases fitting TRBD1. The germline gives CDR1 MNHNS, CDR2 SASEGT. This CDR3 comprises 14 residues. V lost 8 bases and J lost 2; bases outside the gene matches: 6. The CDR3 region has the DNA TGTGCCAGCGGCGGAGGACAGGGCAATCAGCCCCAGCATTTT. Protein product: CASGGGQGNQPQHF.

This clonotype came up many times. The CDR3 spells CASSLTSDRGRYEQYF. CDR3 coding DNA: TGTGCCAGCAGCTTAACCTCGGACAGGGGGCGGTACGAGCAGTACTTC. The chain recombines TRBV7-2 with TRBJ2-7, with TRBD1 matching 11 bases. V lost 2 bases to trimming and J lost 4 bases; unmatched junction nucleotides: 7. CDR3 length: 16 amino acids. Germline assignment: CDR1 SGHTA and CDR2 FQGNSA.

This clonotype was detected ten times or more. V gene TRBV7-9 combines with J gene TRBJ1-1, with 9 bases fitting TRBD1. V dropped 5 bases and J dropped 0; count of bases not matched to a gene: 13. CDR1 is SEHNR and CDR2 is FQNEAQ in the germline V gene (reference sequence). The CDR3 covers 18 residues. The CDR3 sequence is CASSLENGTGILNTEAFF. The DNA of the CDR3 is TGTGCCAGCAGCCTTGAAAACGGGACAGGGATACTGAACACTGAAGCTTTCTTT.

To note about this clonotype: Given a much more abundant clone one base away, this may be a read error. The chain has TRBV13 and TRBJ1-6; D gene uncertain. Germline V CDR1 and CDR2: PRHDT, FYEKMQ (reference sequence). The CDR3 runs to 14 residues. The CDR3 DNA sequence: TGTGCCAGCAGCTTGGTAGGAGTTAATTCATCCCTCCACTTT. This gives the protein CASSLVGVNSSLHF.

The chain couples TRBV29-1 to TRBJ1-2; D is uncertain. Germline lookup yields CDR1 SQVTM and CDR2 ANQGSEA. The CDR3 has 12 amino acids. Trimming removed 4 bases at V and 6 bases at J, with 12 bases between. Here the CDR3 DNA reads TGCAGCGTTGCTGGGGATGGAGATGGCTACACCTTC. It yields the protein CSVAGDGDGYTF.

In this sample, this clonotype turned up once. The genes are TRBV10-2 and TRBJ2-5; TRBD1 agrees at 10 bases. The germline CDR1 and CDR2 sequences are WSHSY and SAAADI. V lost 9 bases and J lost 0; bases outside the gene matches: 7. The CDR3 is made up of 15 amino acids. For the CDR3, the DNA is TGCGCCAGTGACAGGACAGGGGGAAACCAAGAGACCCAGTACTTC. Its translation: CASDRTGGNQETQYF.

The chain is built from TRBV7-9 and TRBJ1-2; D may be TRBD1 (6 bases). The CDR3 extends over 19 amino acids. Germline values: CDR1 SEHNR, CDR2 FQNEAQ (reference sequence). V was shortened by 5 bases and J by 8 bases, with 33 bases between the two germline ends. CDR3 loop: CASSLSTGTSVTGGKGYTF. CDR3 nucleotides: TGTGCCAGCAGCCTAAGCACCGGGACTAGCGTCACCGGGGGCAAAGGCTACACCTTC.

In its sample, this clonotype was seen many times. The rearrangement links TRBV7-9 to TRBJ1-5; 7 nucleotides agree with TRBD1. The CDR3 is made up of 15 amino acids. CDR1 SEHNR and CDR2 FQNEAQ come from the germline V gene (reference sequence). Trimming at V came to 5 bases and at J to 4 bases, leaving 8 bases not matched to a gene. The CDR3 sequence is CASSGGGQKNQPQHF. The CDR3 region has the DNA TGTGCCAGCAGCGGGGGGGGACAGAAGAATCAGCCCCAGCATTTT.

Concerning this clonotype itself: One junction end disagrees with the germline gene, perhaps due to a read error. This sequence joins TRBV4-1 and TRBJ2-1; maybe TRBD2 (6 bases). Matching the DNA end better, TRBJ2-7 makes the J call doubtful. Per germline, CDR1 MGHRA and CDR2 YSYEKL. The CDR3 is 15 amino acids. In DNA, the CDR3 is TGTGCCAGCAGCTTAGTAGCGGTACTACACAATGAGCAGTACTTC. It is translated as CASSLVAVLHNEQYF.

The V gene is TRBV7-9, the J gene TRBJ2-7; perhaps TRBD1 as D (6 bases). CDR1 and CDR2 from the germline V gene are SEHNR and FQNEAQ (reference sequence). This CDR3 contains 17 residues. Trimming removed 3 bases from V and 7 bases from J, with 25 bases in between. The CDR3 DNA follows: TGTGCCAGCAGCTTGAAGAGGACAGCCCCCCTATACAATGAGCAGTACTTC. Translating gives CASSLKRTAPLYNEQYF.

This clonotype was detected ten times or more. V and J are TRBV19 and TRBJ1-1, with a possible D match to TRBD1 (6 bases). The CDR3 runs to 15 residues. CDR1 LNHDA and CDR2 SQIVND come from the germline V gene (reference sequence). V lost 8 bases and J lost 0, with 16 bases in between. In DNA form, the CDR3 reads TGTGCCAGTCACGGGACAAGGGCCATGAACACTGAAGCTTTCTTT. Its translation: CASHGTRAMNTEAFF.